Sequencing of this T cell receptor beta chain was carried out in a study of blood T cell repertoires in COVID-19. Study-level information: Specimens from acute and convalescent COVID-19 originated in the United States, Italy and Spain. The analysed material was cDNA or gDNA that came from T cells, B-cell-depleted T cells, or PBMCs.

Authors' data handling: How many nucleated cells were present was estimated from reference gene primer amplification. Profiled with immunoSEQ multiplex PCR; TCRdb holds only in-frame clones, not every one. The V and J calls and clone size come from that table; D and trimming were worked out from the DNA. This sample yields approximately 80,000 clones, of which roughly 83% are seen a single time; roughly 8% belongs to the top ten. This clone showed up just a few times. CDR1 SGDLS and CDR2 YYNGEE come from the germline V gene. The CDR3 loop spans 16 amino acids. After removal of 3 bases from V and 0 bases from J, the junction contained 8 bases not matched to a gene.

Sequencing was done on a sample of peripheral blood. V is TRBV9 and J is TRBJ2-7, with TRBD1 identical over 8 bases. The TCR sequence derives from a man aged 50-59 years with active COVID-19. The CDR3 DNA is TGTGCCAGCAGCGGGACGGGGACAGGTGCCTCCTACGAGCAGTACTTC. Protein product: CASSGTGTGASYEQYF.